The 7 T cell receptor beta chains below were found in one sample sequenced in a study of blood T cell repertoires in COVID-19 (dated by TCRdb to between 2020 and 2021). Libraries were prepared through the immunoSEQ multiplex PCR assay. TCRdb took over this immuneACCESS table, retaining in-frame rearrangements with V and J assigned. Such tables are incomplete; in checked studies, under half of the missing clones stem from an unresolved V gene, and the remainder is unexplained. The sample profile shows approximately 170,000 clones; more than 75% of them were found once. Of the sample, 2.5% to 4% is held by the ten largest clones. Sequenced: peripheral blood. The receptors originated from a man aged 65 to 85 with acute or convalescent COVID-19.

This rearrangement joins TRBV4-3 to TRBJ1-1, with a weak D call TRBD1 (6 bases). This CDR3 comprises 15 residues. Germline V gene sequence: CDR1 LGHNA, CDR2 YSLEER. Deletions cut 4 bases from V and 3 bases from J, with 15 bases between. The CDR3 spells CASSLTTGRDTEAFF. DNA of the CDR3: TGCGCCAGCAGCCTAACTACAGGGCGGGACACTGAAGCTTTCTTT.

V and J are TRBV9 and TRBJ2-1; 8 bases agree with TRBD2. J was trimmed by 8 bases and V by 1 base; bases with no gene match: 5. The CDR3 has 14 amino acids. The germline CDR1 and CDR2 sequences are SGDLS and YYNGEE. CDR3 protein: CASSVRGSGDEQFF. The DNA of the CDR3 is TGTGCCAGCAGCGTAAGGGGTAGCGGGGATGAGCAGTTCTTC.

This chain links TRBV15 with TRBJ1-1; D remains unclear. CDR3 length: 14 residues. Germline V gives CDR1 LNHNV, CDR2 YYDKDF (reference sequence). Trimming removed 0 bases at V and 4 bases at J, with 9 bases between. CDR3 in DNA: TGTGCCACCAGCAGAGAAGGTTACAGCACTGAAGCTTTCTTT. Amino acids: CATSREGYSTEAFF.

This clone was picked up a small number of times. The rearrangement joins TRBV5-1 to TRBJ2-7; 7 bases match TRBD2. V was pared by 2 bases and J by 0 bases, with 8 bases of the junction left unmatched. From germline, CDR1 is SGHRS and CDR2 YFSETQ. The length of the CDR3 is 16 residues. The CDR3 reads CASSFTAGVSSYEQYF. Written as DNA, the CDR3 is TGCGCCAGCAGCTTCACGGCGGGAGTAAGCTCCTACGAGCAGTACTTC.

The chain is built from TRBV5-1 and TRBJ2-6, with a weak D call TRBD1 (5 bases). Germline-derived CDR1 and CDR2 are SGHRS and YFSETQ. The CDR3 consists of 16 residues. With 2 bases removed from V and 4 bases from J, the gap between germline ends came to 13 bases. CDR3 region: CASSLDPWTGANVLTF. In DNA, the CDR3 is TGCGCCAGCAGCTTAGACCCCTGGACAGGGGCCAACGTCCTGACTTTC.

The chain has TRBV11-2 and TRBJ2-5, with D possibly matching TRBD1 (6 bases). From germline, CDR1 is SGHAT and CDR2 FQNNGV. The CDR3 covers 15 residues. Deletions cut 1 base from V and 2 bases from J, with 11 bases between. Here the CDR3 reads CASSLGTVKQETQYF. In DNA, the CDR3 is TGTGCCAGCAGCTTAGGGACAGTGAAGCAAGAGACCCAGTACTTC.

V gene TRBV28 combines with J gene TRBJ2-2, with D hard to call. With 2 bases removed from V and 4 bases from J, the gap between germline ends came to 14 bases. CDR3 length: 16 amino acids. Germline CDR1 MDHEN, CDR2 SYDVKM. The CDR3 nucleotides read TGTGCCAGCAGTTTAAGCAAATTCGGGTTCACCGGGGAGCTGTTTTTT. Its protein is CASSLSKFGFTGELFF.